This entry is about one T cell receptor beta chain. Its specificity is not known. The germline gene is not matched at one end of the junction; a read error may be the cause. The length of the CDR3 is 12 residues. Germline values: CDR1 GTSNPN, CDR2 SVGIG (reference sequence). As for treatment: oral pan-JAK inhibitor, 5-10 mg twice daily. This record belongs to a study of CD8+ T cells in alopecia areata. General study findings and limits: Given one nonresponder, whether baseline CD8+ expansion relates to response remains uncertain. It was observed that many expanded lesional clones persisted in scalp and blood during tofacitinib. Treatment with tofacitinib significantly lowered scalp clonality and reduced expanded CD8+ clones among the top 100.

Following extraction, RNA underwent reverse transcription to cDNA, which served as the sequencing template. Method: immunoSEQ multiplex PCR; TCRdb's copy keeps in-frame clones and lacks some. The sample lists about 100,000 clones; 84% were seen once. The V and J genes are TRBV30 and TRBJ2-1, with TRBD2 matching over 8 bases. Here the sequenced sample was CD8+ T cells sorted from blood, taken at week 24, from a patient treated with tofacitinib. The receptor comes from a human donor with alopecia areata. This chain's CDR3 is CAWSHFSGVALF. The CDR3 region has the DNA TGTGCCTGGAGTCATTTTAGCGGGGTAGCGCTCTTC.